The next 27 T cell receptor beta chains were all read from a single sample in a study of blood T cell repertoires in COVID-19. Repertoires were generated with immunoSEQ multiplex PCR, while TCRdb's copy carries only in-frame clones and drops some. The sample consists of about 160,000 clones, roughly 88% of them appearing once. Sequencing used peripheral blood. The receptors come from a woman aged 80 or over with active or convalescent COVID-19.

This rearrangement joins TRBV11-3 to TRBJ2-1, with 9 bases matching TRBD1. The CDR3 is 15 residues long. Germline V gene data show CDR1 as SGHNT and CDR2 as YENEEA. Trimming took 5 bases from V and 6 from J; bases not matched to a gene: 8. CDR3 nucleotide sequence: TGTGCCAGCAGCGCTGGACAGGGGTATGGCAATGAGCAGTTCTTC. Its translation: CASSAGQGYGNEQFF. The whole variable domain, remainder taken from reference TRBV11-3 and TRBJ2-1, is EAGVVQSPRYKIIEKKQPVAFWCNPISGHNTLYWYLQNLGQGPELLIRYENEEAVDDSQLPKDRFSAERLKGVDSTLKIQPAELGDSAVYLCASSAGQGYGNEQFFGPGTRLTVL.

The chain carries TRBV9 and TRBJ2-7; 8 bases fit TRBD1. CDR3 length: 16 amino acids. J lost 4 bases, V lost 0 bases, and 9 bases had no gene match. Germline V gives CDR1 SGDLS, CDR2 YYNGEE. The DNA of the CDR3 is TGTGCCAGCAGCGTAGGGGGACAGGCCGTTGGGTACGAGCAGTACTTC. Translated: CASSVGGQAVGYEQYF. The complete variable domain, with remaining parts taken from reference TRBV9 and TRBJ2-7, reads DSGVTQTPKHLITATGQRVTLRCSPRSGDLSVYWYQQSLDQGLQFLIQYYNGEERAKGNILERFSAQQFPDLHSELNLSSLELGDSALYFCASSVGGQAVGYEQYFGPGTRLTVT.

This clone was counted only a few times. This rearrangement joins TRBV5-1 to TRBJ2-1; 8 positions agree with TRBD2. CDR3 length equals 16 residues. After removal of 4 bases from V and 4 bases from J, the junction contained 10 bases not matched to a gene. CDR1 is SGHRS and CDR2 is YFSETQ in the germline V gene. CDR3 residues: CASSPGGGVAYNEQFF. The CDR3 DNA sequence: TGCGCCAGCAGCCCGGGAGGGGGGGTCGCGTACAATGAGCAGTTCTTC.

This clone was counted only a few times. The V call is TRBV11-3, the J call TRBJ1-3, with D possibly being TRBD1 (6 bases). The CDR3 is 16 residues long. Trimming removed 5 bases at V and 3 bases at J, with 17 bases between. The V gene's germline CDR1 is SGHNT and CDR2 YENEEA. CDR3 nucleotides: TGTGCCAGCAGCCGTGGAACAGGGAATAATGGAAACACCATATATTTT. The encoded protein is CASSRGTGNNGNTIYF.

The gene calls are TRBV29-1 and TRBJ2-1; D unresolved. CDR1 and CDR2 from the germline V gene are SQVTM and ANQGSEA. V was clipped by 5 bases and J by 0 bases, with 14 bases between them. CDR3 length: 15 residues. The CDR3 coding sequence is TGCAGCGTTACGTTATGGGCCAGCTCCTACAATGAGCAGTTCTTC. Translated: CSVTLWASSYNEQFF.

This CDR3 reads CASSPGGEGGYTF. The CDR3, as DNA: TGTGCCAGCAGCCCTGGGGGGGAAGGCGGCTACACCTTC. V and J are TRBV11-3 and TRBJ1-2, with D possibly matching TRBD1 (5 bases). Germline V gene lookup returns CDR1 SGHNT and CDR2 YENEEA. The CDR3 spans 13 residues. V gave up 5 bases and J gave up 8 bases, with 15 bases separating them.

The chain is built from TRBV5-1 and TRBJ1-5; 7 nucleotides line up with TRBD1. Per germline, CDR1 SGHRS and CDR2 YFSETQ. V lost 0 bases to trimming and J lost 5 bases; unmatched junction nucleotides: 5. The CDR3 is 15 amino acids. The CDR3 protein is CASSLEGQTDQPQHF. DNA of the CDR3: TGCGCCAGCAGCTTGGAGGGACAGACTGATCAGCCCCAGCATTTT.

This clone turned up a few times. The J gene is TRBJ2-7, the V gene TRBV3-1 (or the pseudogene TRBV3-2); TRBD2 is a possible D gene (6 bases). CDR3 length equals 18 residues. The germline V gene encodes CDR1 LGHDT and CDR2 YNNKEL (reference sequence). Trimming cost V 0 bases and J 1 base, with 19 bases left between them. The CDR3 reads CASSQEIGDSTESYEQYF. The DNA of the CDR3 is TGTGCCAGCAGCCAAGAAATAGGGGACTCAACAGAATCCTACGAGCAGTACTTC.

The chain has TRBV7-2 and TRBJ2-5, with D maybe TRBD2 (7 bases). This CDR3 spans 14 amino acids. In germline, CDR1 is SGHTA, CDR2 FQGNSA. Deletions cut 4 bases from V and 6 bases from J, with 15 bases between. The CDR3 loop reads CASSSGGPSKTQYF. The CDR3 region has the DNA TGTGCCAGCAGCTCCGGGGGGCCGTCTAAGACCCAGTACTTC.

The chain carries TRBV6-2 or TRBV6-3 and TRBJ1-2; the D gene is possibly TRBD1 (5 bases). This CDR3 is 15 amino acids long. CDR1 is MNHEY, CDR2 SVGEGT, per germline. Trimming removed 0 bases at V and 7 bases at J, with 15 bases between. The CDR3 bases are TGTGCCAGCAGTTACTCGGGAAGGGGCCTTACTGGCTACACCTTC. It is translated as CASSYSGRGLTGYTF.

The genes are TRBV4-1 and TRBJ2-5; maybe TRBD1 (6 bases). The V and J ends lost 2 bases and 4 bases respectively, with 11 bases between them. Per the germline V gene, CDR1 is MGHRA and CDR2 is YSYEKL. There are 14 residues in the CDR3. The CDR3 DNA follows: TGCGCCAGCAGCCAAACAGGGAACCCAGAGACCCAGTACTTC. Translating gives CASSQTGNPETQYF.

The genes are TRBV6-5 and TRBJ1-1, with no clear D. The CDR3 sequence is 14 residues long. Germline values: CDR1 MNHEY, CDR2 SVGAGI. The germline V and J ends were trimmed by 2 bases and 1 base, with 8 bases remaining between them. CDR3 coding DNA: TGTGCCAGCAGTTACCCCGGGAGGAACACTGAAGCTTTCTTT. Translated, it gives CASSYPGRNTEAFF.

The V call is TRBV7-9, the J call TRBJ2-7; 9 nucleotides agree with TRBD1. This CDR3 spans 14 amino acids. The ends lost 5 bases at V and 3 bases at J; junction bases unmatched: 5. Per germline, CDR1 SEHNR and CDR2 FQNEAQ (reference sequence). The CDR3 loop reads CASSTGQGLYEQYF. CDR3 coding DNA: TGTGCCAGCAGCACCGGACAGGGGCTCTACGAGCAGTACTTC.

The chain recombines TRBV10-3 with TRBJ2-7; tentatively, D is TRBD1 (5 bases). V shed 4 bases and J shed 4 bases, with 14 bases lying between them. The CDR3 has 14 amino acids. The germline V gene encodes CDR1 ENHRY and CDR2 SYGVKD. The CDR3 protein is CAISGGRPGYEQYF. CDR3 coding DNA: TGTGCCATCAGTGGAGGCAGGCCAGGGTACGAGCAGTACTTC.

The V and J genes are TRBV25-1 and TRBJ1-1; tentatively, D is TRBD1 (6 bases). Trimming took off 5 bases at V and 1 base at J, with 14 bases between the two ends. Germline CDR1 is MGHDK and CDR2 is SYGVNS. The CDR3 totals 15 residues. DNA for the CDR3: TGTGCCAGCAGTAAACCGGGACAACCGAACACTGAAGCTTTCTTT. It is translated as CASSKPGQPNTEAFF.

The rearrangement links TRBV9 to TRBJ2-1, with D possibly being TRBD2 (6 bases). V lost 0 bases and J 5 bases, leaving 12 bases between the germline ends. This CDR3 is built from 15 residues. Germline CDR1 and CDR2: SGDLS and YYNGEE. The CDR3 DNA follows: TGTGCCAGCAGCGTAGAGGGACTCCGCCACAATGAGCAGTTCTTC. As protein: CASSVEGLRHNEQFF.

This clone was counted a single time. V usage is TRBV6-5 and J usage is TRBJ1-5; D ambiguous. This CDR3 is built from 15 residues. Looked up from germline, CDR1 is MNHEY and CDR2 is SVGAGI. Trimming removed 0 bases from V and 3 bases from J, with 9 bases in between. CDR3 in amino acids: CASSYSGRVNQPQHF. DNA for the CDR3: TGTGCCAGCAGTTACTCGGGGAGGGTCAATCAGCCCCAGCATTTT.

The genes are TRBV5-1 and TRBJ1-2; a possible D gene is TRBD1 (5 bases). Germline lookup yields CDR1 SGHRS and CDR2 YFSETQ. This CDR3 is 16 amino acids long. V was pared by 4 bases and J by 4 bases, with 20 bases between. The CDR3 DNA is TGCGCCAGCAGCCAGTTCAACAGGTATGAGCGCTATGGCTACACCTTC. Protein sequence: CASSQFNRYERYGYTF.

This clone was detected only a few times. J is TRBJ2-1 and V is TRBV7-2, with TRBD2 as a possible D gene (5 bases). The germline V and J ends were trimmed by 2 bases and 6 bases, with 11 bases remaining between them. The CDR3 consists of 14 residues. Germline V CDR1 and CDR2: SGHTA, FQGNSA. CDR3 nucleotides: TGTGCCAGCAGCTTAACCCTAGCAAGCAATGAGCAGTTCTTC. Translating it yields CASSLTLASNEQFF.

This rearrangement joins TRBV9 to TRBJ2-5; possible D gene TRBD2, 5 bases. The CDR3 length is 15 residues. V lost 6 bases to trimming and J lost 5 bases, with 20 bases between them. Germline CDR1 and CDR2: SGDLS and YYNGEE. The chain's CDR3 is CASTPGEVAIETQYF. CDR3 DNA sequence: TGTGCCAGCACCCCAGGTGAGGTAGCGATTGAGACCCAGTACTTC.

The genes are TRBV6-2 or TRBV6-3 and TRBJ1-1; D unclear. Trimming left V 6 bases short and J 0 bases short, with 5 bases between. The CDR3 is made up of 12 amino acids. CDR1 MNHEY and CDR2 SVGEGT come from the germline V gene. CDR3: CASSLMNTEAFF. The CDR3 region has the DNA TGTGCCAGCAGCCTTATGAACACTGAAGCTTTCTTT.

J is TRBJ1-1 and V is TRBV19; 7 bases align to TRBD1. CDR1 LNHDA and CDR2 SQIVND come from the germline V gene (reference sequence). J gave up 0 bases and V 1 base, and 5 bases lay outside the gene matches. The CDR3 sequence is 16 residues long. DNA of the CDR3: TGTGCCAGTAGTATAGGGACAGGTATCATGAACACTGAAGCTTTCTTT. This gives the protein CASSIGTGIMNTEAFF.

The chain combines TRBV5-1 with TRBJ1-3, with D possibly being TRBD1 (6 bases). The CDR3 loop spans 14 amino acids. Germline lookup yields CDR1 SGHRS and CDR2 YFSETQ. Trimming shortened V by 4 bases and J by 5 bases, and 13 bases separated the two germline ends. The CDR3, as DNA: TGCGCCAGCAGCCCAAACAGGGATCGAAACACCATATATTTT. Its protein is CASSPNRDRNTIYF.

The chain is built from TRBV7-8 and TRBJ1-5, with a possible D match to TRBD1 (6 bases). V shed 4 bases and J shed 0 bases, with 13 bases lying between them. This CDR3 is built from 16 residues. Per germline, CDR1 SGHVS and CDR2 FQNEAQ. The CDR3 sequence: CASSSSGANSNQPQHF. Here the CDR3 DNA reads TGTGCCAGCAGCTCATCAGGGGCAAATAGCAATCAGCCCCAGCATTTT.

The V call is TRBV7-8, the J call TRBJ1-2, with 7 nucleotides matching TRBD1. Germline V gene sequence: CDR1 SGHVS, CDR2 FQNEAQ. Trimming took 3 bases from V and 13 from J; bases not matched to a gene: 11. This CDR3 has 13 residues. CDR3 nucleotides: TGTGCCAGCAGCTTGGACAGGCAAGGTAGAGGCACCTTC. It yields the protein CASSLDRQGRGTF.

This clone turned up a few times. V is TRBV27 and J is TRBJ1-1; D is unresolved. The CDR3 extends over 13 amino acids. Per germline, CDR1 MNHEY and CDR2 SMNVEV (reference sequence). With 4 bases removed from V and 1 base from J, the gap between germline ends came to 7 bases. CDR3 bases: TGTGCCAGCAGTTCCACTCCGAACACTGAAGCTTTCTTT. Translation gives CASSSTPNTEAFF.

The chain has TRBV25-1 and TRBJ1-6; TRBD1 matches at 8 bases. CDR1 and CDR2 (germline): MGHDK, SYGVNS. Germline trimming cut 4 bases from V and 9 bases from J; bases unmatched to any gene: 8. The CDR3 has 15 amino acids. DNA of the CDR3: TGTGCCAGCAGTGGGGCCGGACAGGGTCCTTCACCCCTCCACTTT. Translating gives CASSGAGQGPSPLHF.